The entry below gives a single T cell receptor beta chain sequence along with its context. What it binds is unknown. Per germline, CDR1 MGHRA and CDR2 YSYEKL. This CDR3 comprises 19 residues. The V end lost 6 bases, the J end lost 0 bases, and 26 bases lay between the germline ends. In the naive CD8 group, cells lacked CD45RO and were positively selected for CCR7, so terminally differentiated effector memory CD45RA+ cells were left out. For each subset, genomic DNA was distributed in equal portions over several immunoSEQ plates. Method: immunoSEQ multiplex PCR; TCRdb's copy keeps in-frame clones and lacks some. The table lists millions of clones, about 94% of them singletons. The source of the sample is a study of shared clonotypes between healthy human individuals. General study points: Naive CD4 clonotypes were shared across a few donors at 5% to 6%. Investigators expected sequencing depth to affect clonotype sharing among donors.

This TCR derives from a man younger than 35 in good health. Sample: naive CD8+ T cells sorted from blood. V gene TRBV4-1 combines with J gene TRBJ1-1, with TRBD1 as a possible D gene (6 bases). CDR3 bases: TGCGCCAGCAGACCGATAAGGGACAACGCCAAGGGGGTGAACACTGAAGCTTTCTTT. Translated: CASRPIRDNAKGVNTEAFF.